Listed below are T cell receptor beta chains from one sample, sequenced in a study of CD8+CD57+ T cells in acquired aplastic anemia. Using its own MiXCR run on the reads, TCRdb lists one record per CDR3 protein. The data show some 200,000 distinct CDR3 sequences, under 55% seen once. Source material: sorted CD4+, CD8+, or CD8+CD57+ T cells (not recorded which) from PBMCs. The origin of the receptors is a human donor with aplastic anemia. Each CDR3 is given with its conserved first and last residue. Each record gives: V gene, CDR3 length, D gene, clone size, J gene, CDR3 DNA, CDR3 protein. The D gene is left open where the match is weak. Expanded clones are given a class, and other clones once, few, many or no size at all.

v_call: TRBV9
cdr3_length: 14
d_call: TRBD2
clone_size: -
j_call: TRBJ2-3
cdr3_nt: TGTGCCAGCGCAGCACTAGCGGCCACAGATACGCAGTATTTT
cdr3_aa: CASAALAATDTQYF

v_call: TRBV9
cdr3_length: 17
d_call: TRBD2
clone_size: few
j_call: TRBJ2-3
cdr3_nt: TGTGCCAGCAGCGCCGGCGGGGGAGTCGGTAGCACAGATACGCAGTATTTT
cdr3_aa: CASSAGGGVGSTDTQYF

v_call: TRBV5-1
cdr3_length: 15
d_call: -
clone_size: -
j_call: TRBJ2-7
cdr3_nt: TGCGCCAGCAGCTCGAGGCAGGGTTTCCGGAACGAGCAGTACTTC
cdr3_aa: CASSSRQGFRNEQYF

v_call: TRBV19
cdr3_length: 15
d_call: TRBD1
clone_size: -
j_call: TRBJ2-6
cdr3_nt: TGTGCCAGTAGTATAACAGGGGCTGGGGCCAACGTCCTGACTTTC
cdr3_aa: CASSITGAGANVLTF

v_call: TRBV7-8
cdr3_length: 15
d_call: -
clone_size: -
j_call: TRBJ2-1
cdr3_nt: TGTGCCAGCAGCTTAGTGGGGGGGACATACAATGAGCAGTTCTTC
cdr3_aa: CASSLVGGTYNEQFF

v_call: TRBV20-1
cdr3_length: 12
d_call: TRBD1
clone_size: many
j_call: TRBJ2-1
cdr3_nt: TGCAGTGGGGACAGGGACTACAATGAGCAGTTCTTC
cdr3_aa: CSGDRDYNEQFF

v_call: TRBV5-1
cdr3_length: 17
d_call: TRBD1
clone_size: many
j_call: TRBJ1-3
cdr3_nt: TGCGCCAGCAGCATGGGACAGGGGCGAAGCTCTGGAAACACCATATATTTT
cdr3_aa: CASSMGQGRSSGNTIYF

v_call: TRBV29-1
cdr3_length: 13
d_call: TRBD1
clone_size: -
j_call: TRBJ2-7
cdr3_nt: TGCAGCGTTGACTTGCAGGGGGCGGGCGAGCAGTACTTC
cdr3_aa: CSVDLQGAGEQYF

v_call: TRBV19
cdr3_length: 14
d_call: TRBD1
clone_size: many
j_call: TRBJ2-1
cdr3_nt: TGTGCCAGTAGTGAAAGGGACAGGTACAATGAGCAGTTCTTC
cdr3_aa: CASSERDRYNEQFF

v_call: TRBV7-3
cdr3_length: 15
d_call: TRBD2
clone_size: many
j_call: TRBJ2-1
cdr3_nt: TGTGCCAGCAGCCCAGGACTAGCGGGAGTAGGGGAGCAGTTCTTC
cdr3_aa: CASSPGLAGVGEQFF